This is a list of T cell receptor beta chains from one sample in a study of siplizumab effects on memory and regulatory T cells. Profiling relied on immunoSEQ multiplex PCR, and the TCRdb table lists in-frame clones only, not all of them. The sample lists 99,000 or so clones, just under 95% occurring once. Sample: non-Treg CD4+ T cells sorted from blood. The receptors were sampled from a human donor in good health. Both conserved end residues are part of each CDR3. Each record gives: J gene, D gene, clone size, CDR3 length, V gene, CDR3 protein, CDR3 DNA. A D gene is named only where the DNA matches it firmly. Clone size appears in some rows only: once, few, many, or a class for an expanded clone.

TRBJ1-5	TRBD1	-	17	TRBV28	CASSWGTGGSSNQPQHF	TGTGCCAGCAGTTGGGGGACAGGGGGCTCTAGCAATCAGCCCCAGCATTTT
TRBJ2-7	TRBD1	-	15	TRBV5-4	CASSWGQSGSYEQYF	TGTGCCAGCAGCTGGGGACAGTCGGGCTCCTACGAGCAGTACTTC
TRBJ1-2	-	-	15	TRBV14	CASSQEGGGRRGHTF	TGTGCCAGCAGCCAAGAAGGAGGGGGGCGCAGGGGCCACACCTTC
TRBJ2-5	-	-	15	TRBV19	CASRSGTASGETQYF	TGTGCCAGTAGGTCCGGGACGGCCTCGGGGGAGACCCAGTACTTC
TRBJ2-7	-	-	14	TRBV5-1	CASSHQGGTYEQYF	TGCGCCAGCAGTCATCAGGGAGGAACCTACGAGCAGTACTTC
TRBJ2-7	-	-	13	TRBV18	CASSPPRVYEQYF	TGTGCCAGCTCACCACCGAGGGTCTACGAGCAGTACTTC
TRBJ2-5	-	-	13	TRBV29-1	CSALGAGKETQYF	TGCAGCGCCTTAGGAGCAGGGAAGGAGACCCAGTACTTC
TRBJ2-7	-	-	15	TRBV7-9	CASSLALLSGVEQYF	TGTGCCAGCAGCTTAGCGCTTCTGTCGGGGGTCGAGCAGTACTTC
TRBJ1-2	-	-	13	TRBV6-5	CASSRGRNYGYTF	TGTGCCAGCAGCCGCGGACGGAACTATGGCTACACCTTC
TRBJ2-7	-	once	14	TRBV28	CASSKPGQGSEQYF	TGTGCCAGCAGCAAACCGGGACAAGGGAGCGAGCAGTACTTC
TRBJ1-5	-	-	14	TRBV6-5	CASQSQGSEQPQHF	TGTGCCAGCCAGTCGCAGGGCTCGGAACAGCCCCAGCATTTT
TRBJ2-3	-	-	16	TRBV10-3	CAISVRQASSTDTQYF	TGTGCCATCAGTGTGCGGCAGGCGTCTAGCACAGATACGCAGTATTTT